The TCR beta chain described here comes from a study of T-cell memory formation after mild COVID-19. Study-wide context: Largely, the TCR clusters proved donor specific.

The study, taken as a whole, reports: Clones that got smaller from day 15 to 85 had even CD4/CD8, while clones growing later tipped toward CD4+.

Comment on this clonotype: The antigen remains undetermined.

Germline V gene data show CDR1 as SGHTA and CDR2 as FQGNSA. CDR3 length: 15 amino acids. V lost 5 bases and J lost 8, with 16 bases in between. A 5'RACE reaction primed in the constant segment made cDNA libraries of TCR alpha and TCR beta, and these carried sample barcodes and UMIs. A single record per CDR3 protein comes from TCRdb applying MiXCR to the 5' RACE reads. The data contain fewer than 2,500 distinct CDR3 sequences, 71% of them singletons. The material sequenced was PBMCs or a T cell subset sorted from them (not recorded which). The rearrangement joins TRBV7-2 to TRBJ1-6; no clear D gene. The sequence was obtained from an adult who had mild COVID-19 (a few samples of this study predate the infection). Cell type and time point are not known. The CDR3 protein is CASSIGRPGDSPLHF. The CDR3 DNA follows: TGTGCCAGCAGCATCGGTCGGCCTGGGGATTCACCCCTCCACTTT.